This T cell receptor (beta chain) stems from a study of T cells in Graves' hyperthyroidism and ophthalmopathy. General observations from the study: Among clonotypes expanded in thyroid above 0.001, most were also found in blood.

RNA transcripts yielded amplified TCR beta CDR3 regions. The HTBI primer set drove a first-round RT-PCR of the TCR CDR3. TCRdb reanalysed the multiplex PCR reads using MiXCR and keeps one entry per CDR3 protein. The table shows fewer than 700,000 distinct CDR3 sequences, with 16% occurring only once. Reasons for excluding patients were uncontrolled infection, other autoimmune disease, pregnancy or lactation. Concerning this clonotype: Antigen: not known. Just one base apart from a much larger clone, this may be a read error.

The receptor comes from a woman aged 25 to 39 with Graves' hyperthyroidism. Material: blood.

This CDR3 reads CAWSRDRGVNELFF. Written as DNA, the CDR3 is TGTGCCTGGAGTAGGGACAGGGGTGTAAATGAGCTGTTCTTC. J is TRBJ2-1 and V is TRBV30; 10 bases map to TRBD1. Germline V gives CDR1 GTSNPN, CDR2 SVGIG (reference sequence). The CDR3 loop spans 14 amino acids.